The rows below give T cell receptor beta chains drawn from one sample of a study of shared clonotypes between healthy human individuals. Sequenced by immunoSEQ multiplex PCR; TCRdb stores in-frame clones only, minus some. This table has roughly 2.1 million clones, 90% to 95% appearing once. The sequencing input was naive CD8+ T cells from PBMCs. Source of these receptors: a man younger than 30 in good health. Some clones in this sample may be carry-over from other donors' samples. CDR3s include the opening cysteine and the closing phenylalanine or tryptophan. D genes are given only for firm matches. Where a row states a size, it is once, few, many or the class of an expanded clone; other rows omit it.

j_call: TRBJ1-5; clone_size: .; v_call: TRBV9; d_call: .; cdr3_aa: CASSVADGINQPQHF; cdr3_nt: TGTGCCAGCAGCGTAGCCGACGGAATCAATCAGCCCCAGCATTTT
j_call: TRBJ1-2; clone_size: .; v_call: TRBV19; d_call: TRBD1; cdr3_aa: CASSIEWDRRYGYTF; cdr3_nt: TGTGCCAGTAGTATAGAGTGGGACAGGCGTTATGGCTACACCTTC
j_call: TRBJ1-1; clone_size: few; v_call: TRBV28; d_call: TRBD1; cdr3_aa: CASSFQMQGANTEAFF; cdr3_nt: TGTGCCAGCAGTTTCCAAATGCAGGGGGCGAACACTGAAGCTTTCTTT
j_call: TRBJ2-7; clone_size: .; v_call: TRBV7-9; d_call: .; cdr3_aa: CASSDSSYEQYF; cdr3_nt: TGTGCCAGCAGCGATAGCTCCTACGAGCAGTACTTC
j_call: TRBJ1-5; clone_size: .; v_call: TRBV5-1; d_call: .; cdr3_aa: CASSLDLYQPQHF; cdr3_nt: TGCGCCAGCAGCTTGGATCTGTACCAGCCCCAGCATTTT
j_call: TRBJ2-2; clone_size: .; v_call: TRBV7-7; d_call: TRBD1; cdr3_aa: CASSSGTGPNTGELFF; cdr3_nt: TGTGCCAGCAGCTCCGGGACAGGGCCGAACACCGGGGAGCTGTTTTTT
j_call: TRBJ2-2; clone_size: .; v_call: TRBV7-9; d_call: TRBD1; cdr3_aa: CASSPGAGGGNTGELFF; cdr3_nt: TGTGCCAGCAGCCCCGGGGCAGGGGGCGGAAACACCGGGGAGCTGTTTTTT
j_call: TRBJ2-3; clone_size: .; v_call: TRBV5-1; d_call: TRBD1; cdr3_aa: CASSLVGGPTGVDTDTQYF; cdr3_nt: TGCGCCAGCAGCTTGGTAGGGGGGCCGACAGGGGTGGACACAGATACGCAGTATTTT
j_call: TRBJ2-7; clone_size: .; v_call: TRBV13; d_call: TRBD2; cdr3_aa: CASSLGREDEQYF; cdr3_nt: TGTGCCAGCAGCTTAGGTCGGGAGGACGAGCAGTACTTC
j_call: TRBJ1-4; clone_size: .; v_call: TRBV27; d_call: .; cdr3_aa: CASSPGARSSEKLFF; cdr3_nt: TGTGCCAGCTCCCCGGGGGCGAGAAGTAGTGAAAAACTGTTTTTT
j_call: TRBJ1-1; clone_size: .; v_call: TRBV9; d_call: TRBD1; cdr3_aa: CTSSGTGTGAAEAFF; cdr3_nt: TGTACCAGCAGCGGGACCGGGACAGGGGCAGCTGAAGCTTTCTTT
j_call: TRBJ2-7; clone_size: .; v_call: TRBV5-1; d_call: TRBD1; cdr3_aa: CASSFTGGLSFYEQYF; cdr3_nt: TGCGCCAGCAGCTTTACAGGGGGCCTGAGCTTCTACGAGCAGTACTTC
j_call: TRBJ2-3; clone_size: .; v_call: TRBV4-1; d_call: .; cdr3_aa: CASSQDAEDTQYF; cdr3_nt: TGCGCCAGCAGCCAAGATGCAGAAGATACGCAGTATTTT
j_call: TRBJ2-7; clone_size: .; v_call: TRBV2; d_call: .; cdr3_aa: CASSDVPVNPYEQYF; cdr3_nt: TGTGCCAGCAGTGATGTACCCGTTAATCCCTACGAGCAGTACTTC
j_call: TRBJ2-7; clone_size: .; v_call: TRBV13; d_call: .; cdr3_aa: CASSLGTTYEQYF; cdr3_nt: TGTGCCAGCAGCCTTGGGACCACCTACGAGCAGTACTTC
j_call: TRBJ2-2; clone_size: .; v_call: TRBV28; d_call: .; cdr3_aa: CASSSTSESNTGELFF; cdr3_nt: TGTGCCAGCAGTTCCACTAGTGAATCGAACACCGGGGAGCTGTTTTTT
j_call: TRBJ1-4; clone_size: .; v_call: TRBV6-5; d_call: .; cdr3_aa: CASSYSQGEKLFF; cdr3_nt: TGTGCCAGCAGTTACTCTCAGGGTGAAAAACTGTTTTTT
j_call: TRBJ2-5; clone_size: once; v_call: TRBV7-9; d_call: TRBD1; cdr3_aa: CASSGVTGWETQYF; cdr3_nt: TGTGCCAGCAGCGGGGTGACAGGGTGGGAGACCCAGTACTTC
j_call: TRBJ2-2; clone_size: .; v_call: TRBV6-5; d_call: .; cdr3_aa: CASSYSTANTGELFF; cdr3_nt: TGTGCCAGCAGTTACTCCACCGCGAACACCGGGGAGCTGTTTTTT
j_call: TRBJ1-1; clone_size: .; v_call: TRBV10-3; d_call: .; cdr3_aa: CAIRTVMNTEAFF; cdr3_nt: TGTGCCATCAGGACGGTGATGAACACTGAAGCTTTCTTT
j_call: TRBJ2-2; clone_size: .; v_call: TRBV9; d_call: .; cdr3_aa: CASSATSAGELFF; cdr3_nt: TGTGCCAGCAGCGCTACGTCCGCCGGGGAGCTGTTTTTT
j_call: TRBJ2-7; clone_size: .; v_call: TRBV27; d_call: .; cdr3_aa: CASSLSRGSAYEQYF; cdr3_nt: TGTGCCAGCAGTTTATCGAGAGGGAGTGCCTACGAGCAGTACTTC
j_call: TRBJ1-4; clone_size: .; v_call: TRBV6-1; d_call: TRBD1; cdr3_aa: CASSDHGQGKLATNEKLFF; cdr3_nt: TGTGCCAGCAGTGACCACGGACAGGGTAAACTTGCAACTAATGAAAAACTGTTTTTT
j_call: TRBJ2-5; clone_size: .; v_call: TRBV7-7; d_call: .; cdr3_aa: CASSGRIQETQYF; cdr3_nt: TGTGCCAGCAGCGGACGGATCCAAGAGACCCAGTACTTC